The rows below give T cell receptor beta chains drawn from one sample of a study of vaccination effects on CD4 cells after COVID-19. Generated by immunoSEQ multiplex PCR, the TCRdb table keeps only in-frame clones and is missing some. The sample lists 20,000 to 30,000 clones; around 63% were seen once. Their antigens remain unidentified. The material sequenced was CD4+ T cells from PBMCs cultured with SARS-CoV-2 spike peptides, taken after COVID-19 vaccination. Receptors originate from a human donor who received a COVID-19 vaccine. The CDR3 runs from the conserved cysteine through the conserved F or W. D genes are given only for firm matches. Size is omitted from some rows. Given values are once, few, many or a class for expanded clones.

v_gene,j_gene,d_gene,abundance,CDR3nt,CDR3aa
TRBV7-9,TRBJ1-5,-,-,TGTGCCAGCAGCTTACAAGATCAGCCCCAGCATTTT,CASSLQDQPQHF
TRBV7-9,TRBJ2-7,TRBD1,-,TGTGCCAGCAGCCCGCCGACAGGGGGCGAGCAGTACTTC,CASSPPTGGEQYF
TRBV10-3,TRBJ2-3,TRBD1,few,TGTGCCCAAGCGGACAGGGAAGCAGATACGCAGTATTTT,CAQADREADTQYF
TRBV25-1,TRBJ1-2,-,-,TGTGCCAGCCAGACAGGAGGGGGGTATGGCTACACCTTC,CASQTGGGYGYTF
TRBV4-1,TRBJ2-5,-,once,TGCGCCAGCAGCCAAGAGGATAGACAAGAGACCCAGTACTTC,CASSQEDRQETQYF
TRBV6-1,TRBJ1-5,-,-,TGTGCCAGCAGTGAATCGGGGGGCCGTCAGCCCCAGCATTTT,CASSESGGRQPQHF
TRBV7-2,TRBJ2-7,-,-,TGTGCCAGCAGCCCCGCCTACGAGCAGTACTTC,CASSPAYEQYF
TRBV7-6,TRBJ1-6,-,-,TGTGCCAGCAGCGACACAGGCTCACCCCTCCACTTT,CASSDTGSPLHF
TRBV10-3,TRBJ2-1,TRBD2,-,TGTGCCATCAGAACCCATCTTAGCGGGAACTACAATGAGCAGTTCTTC,CAIRTHLSGNYNEQFF
TRBV10-3,TRBJ1-2,-,-,TGTGCCATCGGATTGCAGTCTTTCTATGGCTACACCTTC,CAIGLQSFYGYTF
TRBV6-5,TRBJ1-1,TRBD1,once,TGTGCCAGCAGTTACACGGACAGGGTTGCTGAAGCTTTCTTT,CASSYTDRVAEAFF
TRBV10-1,TRBJ1-2,-,-,TGCGCCAGCAGTGAAGACAGTAACTATGGCTACACCTTC,CASSEDSNYGYTF
TRBV5-8,TRBJ1-1,TRBD1,few,TGTGCCAGTAGGGGACAGGTCATGAACACTGAAGCTTTCTTT,CASRGQVMNTEAFF
TRBV18,TRBJ1-4,-,-,TGTGCCAGCTCATCATACATTGCAACTAATGAAAAACTGTTTTTT,CASSSYIATNEKLFF
TRBV7-8,TRBJ1-3,-,-,TGTGCCAGCAGCTTTGCAGGGGCAAACACCATATATTTT,CASSFAGANTIYF
TRBV18,TRBJ1-3,-,-,TGTGCCAGCTCACCAAGGATGACAGCCAGCTCTGGAAACACCATATATTTT,CASSPRMTASSGNTIYF
TRBV5-3,TRBJ1-5,-,few,TGTGCCAGAAGCTTGTTAACCGGGCCCCAGCATTTT,CARSLLTGPQHF
TRBV7-6,TRBJ2-1,-,-,TGTGCCAGCAGCACAGGGATCTGGGGCACCAATGAGCAGTTCTTC,CASSTGIWGTNEQFF
TRBV21-1,TRBJ1-1,-,medium-sized,TGTGCCAGCAGAGGGAGGACAGCTAGTATGAACACTGAAGCTTTCTTT,CASRGRTASMNTEAFF
TRBV6-5,TRBJ2-3,-,-,TGTGCCAGCAGGGCCGGGGGAACAGATACGCAGTATTTT,CASRAGGTDTQYF
TRBV5-1,TRBJ2-2,-,-,TGCGCCAGCAGCTTTCCAGAAGGGGAGCTGTTTTTT,CASSFPEGELFF
TRBV30,TRBJ1-6,-,-,TGTGCCTGGAGTGTACGGATCTCGGGACGAGGGAATTCACCCCTCCACTTT,CAWSVRISGRGNSPLHF
TRBV5-4,TRBJ2-1,-,-,TGTGCCAGCAGCCCTTCTCTAGCATATAGCTCCTACAATGAGCAGTTCTTC,CASSPSLAYSSYNEQFF
TRBV18,TRBJ2-6,-,-,TGTGCCAGCTCACCGATAGGGTCTGGGGCCAACGTCCTGACTTTC,CASSPIGSGANVLTF
TRBV6-5,TRBJ1-6,-,few,TGTGCCAGCAGTAACAATAGGGATTCACCCCTCCACTTT,CASSNNRDSPLHF
TRBV29-1,TRBJ1-2,-,few,TGCAGCGTTGGGGGGTACTATGGCTACACCTTC,CSVGGYYGYTF
TRBV4-1,TRBJ1-4,-,-,TGCGCCAGCAGCCAAACCTCAGGGAGTGAAAAACTGTTTTTT,CASSQTSGSEKLFF
TRBV19,TRBJ1-2,TRBD1,few,TGTGCCAGTAGTCCCGACAGGGCCCACTATGGCTACACCTTC,CASSPDRAHYGYTF
TRBV30,TRBJ2-5,TRBD2,-,TGTGCCTGGAAGGTAGCGGGGGGTTCTGAGACCCAGTACTTC,CAWKVAGGSETQYF
TRBV6-4,TRBJ2-2,-,medium-sized,TGTGCCAGCTCTGTTACAGGCACCGGGGAGCTGTTTTTT,CASSVTGTGELFF
TRBV3-1/TRBV3-2,TRBJ1-1,-,-,TGTGCCAGCAGCTGGGACGTGAACACTGAAGCTTTCTTT,CASSWDVNTEAFF
TRBV7-9,TRBJ2-5,TRBD2,-,TGTGCCAGCAGCCTAAGGACTAGCCTGGAGACCCAGTACTTC,CASSLRTSLETQYF
TRBV2,TRBJ2-5,-,-,TGTGCCAGCAGTACCTCGGGGGGCTCCCATGAGACCCAGTACTTC,CASSTSGGSHETQYF
TRBV28,TRBJ2-7,TRBD2,-,TGTGCCAGCAGTTTACGTAGCGGGAGCTTCTCCTACGAGCAGTACTTC,CASSLRSGSFSYEQYF
TRBV3-1/TRBV3-2,TRBJ2-1,TRBD2,once,TGTGCCAGCAGCCAAGTGGCGGGAGAGTGGGATGAGCAGTTCTTC,CASSQVAGEWDEQFF
TRBV3-1/TRBV3-2,TRBJ1-1,-,few,TGTGCCAGCAGCCAGGGCCGCGCTGAAGCTTTCTTT,CASSQGRAEAFF
TRBV27,TRBJ1-1,-,-,TGTGCCAGCAGTTTCCGTAGCCCTAGAGACAGACCTACTGAAGCTTTCTTT,CASSFRSPRDRPTEAFF